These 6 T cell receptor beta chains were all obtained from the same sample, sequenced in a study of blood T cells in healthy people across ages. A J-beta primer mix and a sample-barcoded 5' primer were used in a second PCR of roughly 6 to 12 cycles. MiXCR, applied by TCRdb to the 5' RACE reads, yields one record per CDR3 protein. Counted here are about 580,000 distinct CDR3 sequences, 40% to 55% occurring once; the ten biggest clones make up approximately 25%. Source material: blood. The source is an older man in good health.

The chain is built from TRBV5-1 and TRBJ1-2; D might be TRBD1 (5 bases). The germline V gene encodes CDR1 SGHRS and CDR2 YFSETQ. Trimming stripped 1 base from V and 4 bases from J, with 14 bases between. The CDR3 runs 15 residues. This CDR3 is CASSLFTGTPYGYTF. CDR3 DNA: TGCGCCAGCAGCTTGTTTACCGGGACGCCCTATGGCTACACCTTC.

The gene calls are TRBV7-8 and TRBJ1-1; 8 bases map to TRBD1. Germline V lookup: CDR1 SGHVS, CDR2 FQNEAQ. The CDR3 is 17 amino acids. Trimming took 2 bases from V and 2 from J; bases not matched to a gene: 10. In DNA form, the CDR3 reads TGTGCCAGCAGCTTAATTCAGGGGGCCGGGGGCAACACTGAAGCTTTCTTT. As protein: CASSLIQGAGGNTEAFF.

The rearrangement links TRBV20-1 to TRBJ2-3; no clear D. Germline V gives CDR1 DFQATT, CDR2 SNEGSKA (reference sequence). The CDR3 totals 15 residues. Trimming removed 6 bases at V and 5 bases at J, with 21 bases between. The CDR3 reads CSASVRPLFGDTQYF. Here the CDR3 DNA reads TGCAGTGCCTCGGTACGGCCCCTATTCGGAGATACGCAGTATTTT.

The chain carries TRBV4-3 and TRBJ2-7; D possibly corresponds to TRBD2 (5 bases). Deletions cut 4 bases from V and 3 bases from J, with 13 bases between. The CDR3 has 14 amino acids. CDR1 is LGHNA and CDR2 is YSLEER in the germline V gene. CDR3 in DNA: TGCGCCAGCAGCCCCCAAAACGGGGTCTACGAGCAGTACTTC. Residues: CASSPQNGVYEQYF.

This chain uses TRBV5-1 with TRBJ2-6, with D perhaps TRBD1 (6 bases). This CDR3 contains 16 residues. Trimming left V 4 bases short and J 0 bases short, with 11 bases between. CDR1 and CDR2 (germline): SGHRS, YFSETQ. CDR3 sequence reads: CASSPDRSSGANVLTF. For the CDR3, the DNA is TGCGCCAGCAGCCCTGACAGGTCCTCTGGGGCCAACGTCCTGACTTTC. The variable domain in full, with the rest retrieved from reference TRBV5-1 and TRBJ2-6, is KAGVTQTPRYLIKTRGQQVTLSCSPISGHRSVSWYQQTPGQGLQFLFEYFSETQRNKGNFPGRFSGRQFSNSRSEMNVSTLELGDSALYLCASSPDRSSGANVLTFGAGSRLTVL.

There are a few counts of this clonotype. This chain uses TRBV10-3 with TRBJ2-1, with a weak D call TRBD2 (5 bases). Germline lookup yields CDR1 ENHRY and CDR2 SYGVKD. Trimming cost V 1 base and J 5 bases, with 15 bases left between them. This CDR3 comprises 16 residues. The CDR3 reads CAISEWIRETHNEQFF. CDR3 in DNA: TGTGCCATCAGTGAGTGGATTAGGGAGACACACAATGAGCAGTTCTTC.